The clone carrying this TCR beta chain was found once. The sample is drawn from a study of blood T cell repertoires in COVID-19. Study-wide background: Acute and convalescent COVID-19 samples came from the United States, Italy and Spain. T cells, B-cell-depleted T cells, or PBMCs supplied cDNA or gDNA.

This table comes from immunoSEQ multiplex PCR, and its TCRdb copy is limited to in-frame clones, with some not included. The repertoire holds nearly 95,000 clones, under 90% seen once, with approximately 1.5% in the top ten. Sequenced material: peripheral blood. The origin of this receptor is a human donor with active COVID-19. The donor label of this sample is uncertain.

The CDR3 DNA is TGTGCCAGCAGCGTCTACGGGACTGCATCCTACGAGCAGTACTTC. The encoded protein is CASSVYGTASYEQYF. The V and J genes are TRBV9 and TRBJ2-7, with D perhaps TRBD2 (6 bases). Between the trimmed V and J ends, which lost 2 bases and 1 base, there was a span of 13 bases. This CDR3 region has 15 residues. Looked up from germline, CDR1 is SGDLS and CDR2 is YYNGEE.